The 21 T cell receptor beta chains below were found in one sample sequenced in a study of blood T cell repertoires in COVID-19. Libraries were prepared by immunoSEQ multiplex PCR; TCRdb keeps only in-frame clonotypes and omits some of them. The sample has under 200,000 clones, around 86% seen once. The sample taken for sequencing was PBMCs or T cells enriched from blood (not recorded which). The source is a middle-aged man with acute COVID-19.

V and J are TRBV2 and TRBJ2-1, with a possible D match to TRBD2 (5 bases). The CDR3 covers 13 residues. Deletions cut 0 bases from V and 10 bases from J, with 10 bases between. The V gene's germline CDR1 is SNHLY and CDR2 FYNNEI. DNA of the CDR3: TGTGCCAGCAGTGAAGCGCTTACGGGGGAGCAGTTCTTC. Its translation is CASSEALTGEQFF.

The J gene is TRBJ2-7, the V gene TRBV9, with TRBD1 as a possible D gene (6 bases). Trimming took 3 bases from V and 3 from J, leaving 13 bases between them. The CDR3 extends over 14 amino acids. CDR1 and CDR2 (germline): SGDLS, YYNGEE. The CDR3 spells CASSDTGLGYEQYF. The CDR3 DNA is TGTGCCAGCAGCGATACAGGGCTAGGCTACGAGCAGTACTTC.

This clone was detected a few times. CDR3 loop: CASSLSGQGIDEQFF. CDR3 in DNA: TGTGCCAGCAGCCTGTCGGGACAGGGGATCGATGAGCAGTTCTTC. The chain uses TRBV11-3 and TRBJ2-1; 10 positions match TRBD1. The germline V gene has CDR1 SGHNT and CDR2 YENEEA. The CDR3 totals 15 residues. The V gene end was trimmed by 5 bases and the J gene end by 8 bases; junction bases not matched to a gene: 9. Full variable domain (missing parts from reference TRBV11-3 and TRBJ2-1): EAGVVQSPRYKIIEKKQPVAFWCNPISGHNTLYWYLQNLGQGPELLIRYENEEAVDDSQLPKDRFSAERLKGVDSTLKIQPAELGDSAVYLCASSLSGQGIDEQFFGPGTRLTVL.

The chain carries TRBV5-1 and TRBJ1-4, with 7 bases fitting TRBD1. Germline loops: CDR1 SGHRS, CDR2 YFSETQ. The CDR3 spans 14 residues. Losses at the gene ends were 7 bases for V and 3 bases for J; bases not matched to a gene: 6. The CDR3 region is CASSLDRPNEKLFF. DNA for the CDR3: TGCGCCAGCTCCCTGGACAGGCCTAATGAAAAACTGTTTTTT.

The chain couples TRBV19 to TRBJ2-1; 7 positions agree with TRBD1. J was trimmed by 6 bases and V by 1 base; bases with no gene match: 9. Germline V gene sequence: CDR1 LNHDA, CDR2 SQIVND (reference sequence). The CDR3 has 16 amino acids. CDR3 sequence: CASSIGSGGPFNEQFF. CDR3 DNA sequence: TGTGCCAGTAGTATAGGCTCAGGGGGACCTTTCAATGAGCAGTTCTTC.

The chain uses TRBV5-1 and TRBJ2-4; no firm D call. V lost 2 bases to trimming and J lost 8 bases, with 5 bases between them. CDR3 size: 11 residues. Germline CDR1 and CDR2: SGHRS and YFSETQ. CDR3 region: CASSFRDIQYF. In DNA form, the CDR3 reads TGCGCCAGCAGCTTCCGGGACATTCAGTACTTC.

V usage is TRBV3-1 (or the pseudogene TRBV3-2) and J usage is TRBJ2-1; TRBD2 is a possible D gene (5 bases). V dropped 1 base and J dropped 10 bases, with 8 bases sitting between them. This CDR3 region has 12 residues. Germline V gene sequence: CDR1 LGHDT, CDR2 YNNKEL (reference sequence). CDR3 sequence reads: CASSQGWREQFF. The CDR3 region has the DNA TGTGCCAGCAGCCAAGGGTGGAGGGAGCAGTTCTTC.

The genes are TRBV7-3 and TRBJ2-2; TRBD1 might be the D (6 bases). CDR1 is SGHTA and CDR2 is FQGTGA in the germline V gene. CDR3 size: 20 residues. The V end was cut by 1 base, the J end by 0 bases, with 21 bases between. The CDR3 protein is CASSLKPLTLGTPNTGELFF. The CDR3 region has the DNA TGTGCCAGCAGCTTAAAACCCCTTACTTTAGGGACACCGAACACCGGGGAGCTGTTTTTT.

The V gene is TRBV20-1, the J gene TRBJ2-7; no reliable D call. V lost 7 bases to trimming and J lost 9 bases, with 13 bases between them. Germline V gives CDR1 DFQATT, CDR2 SNEGSKA (reference sequence). This CDR3 region has 10 residues. DNA for the CDR3: TGCAGTGTATTTCGTTTCGGGCAGTACTTC. Translation gives CSVFRFGQYF.

The rearrangement uses TRBV30 and TRBJ1-2; D is unclear. Trimming removed 3 bases at V and 7 bases at J, with 12 bases between. The CDR3 has 12 residues. CDR1 is GTSNPN, CDR2 SVGIG, per germline (reference sequence). CDR3 residues: CAWSRQEGGYTF. In DNA, the CDR3 is TGTGCCTGGAGCCGACAAGAAGGTGGCTACACCTTC.

V is TRBV3-1 (or the pseudogene TRBV3-2) and J is TRBJ1-4; TRBD1 is a possible D gene (5 bases). From germline, CDR1 is LGHDT and CDR2 YNNKEL (reference sequence). Deletions cut 4 bases from V and 0 bases from J, with 15 bases between. The CDR3 extends over 17 amino acids. The CDR3 protein is CASSLHRGSATNEKLFF. The DNA of the CDR3 is TGTGCCAGCAGCCTTCACCGGGGGTCAGCAACTAATGAAAAACTGTTTTTT.

The chain links TRBV6-1 to TRBJ1-5; TRBD1 matches 8 bases. With 3 bases clipped from V and 7 bases from J, the junction kept 8 bases outside the gene matches. This CDR3 is 15 amino acids long. In germline, CDR1 is MNHNS, CDR2 SASEGT. This chain's CDR3 is CASSEVGQVGQPQHF. CDR3 nucleotides: TGTGCCAGCAGTGAGGTGGGACAGGTGGGCCAGCCCCAGCATTTT.

The chain carries TRBV28 and TRBJ2-3, with D perhaps TRBD1 (5 bases). The CDR3 is 13 amino acids. CDR1 is MDHEN and CDR2 is SYDVKM in the germline V gene. The germline V and J ends were trimmed by 8 bases and 8 bases, with 17 bases remaining between them. Here the CDR3 DNA reads TGTGCCAGCTCCCCTGTACTCAGGGCTACGCAGTATTTT. This encodes CASSPVLRATQYF.

The chain uses TRBV4-3 and TRBJ2-1; 12 nucleotides match TRBD2. The CDR3 contains 16 residues. V was clipped by 4 bases and J by 7 bases; unmatched bases: 8. Germline-derived CDR1 and CDR2 are LGHNA and YSLEER. The CDR3 loop is CASSPTSGRSRNEQFF. The DNA for the CDR3 is TGCGCCAGCAGCCCCACTAGCGGGAGGTCTCGTAATGAGCAGTTCTTC.

The rearrangement joins TRBV7-2 to TRBJ2-7; 15 bases align to TRBD2. Germline V gives CDR1 SGHTA, CDR2 FQGNSA. V was pared by 8 bases and J by 7 bases, with 6 bases of the junction left unmatched. This CDR3 has 14 residues. As DNA, the CDR3 is TGTGCCAGCCGCCCTGGACTAGCGGGGGGGGAGCAGTACTTC. Its protein product is CASRPGLAGGEQYF.

J is TRBJ1-6 and V is TRBV25-1, with unresolved D. Between the trimmed V and J ends, which lost 8 bases and 10 bases, there was a span of 18 bases. CDR3 length: 14 amino acids. Germline V gives CDR1 MGHDK, CDR2 SYGVNS. The DNA for the CDR3 is TGTGCCAGCGGCGGGATCTCGGAGTTCTCACCCCTCCACTTT. Amino acids: CASGGISEFSPLHF. The full variable domain, its missing parts supplied by reference TRBV25-1 and TRBJ1-6, is EADIYQTPRYLVIGTGKKITLECSQTMGHDKMYWYQQDPGMELHLIHYSYGVNSTEKGDLSSESTVSRIRTEHFPLTLESARPSHTSQYLCASGGISEFSPLHFGNGTRLTVT.

This clone was observed once. The rearrangement uses TRBV4-2 and TRBJ2-7; TRBD2 is a possible D gene (5 bases). CDR3 length equals 14 residues. Trimming took 1 base from V and 4 from J, leaving 11 bases between them. The V gene's germline CDR1 is LGHNA and CDR2 YNFKEQ. The CDR3 DNA reads as TGTGCCAGCAGCCAAGTCCAGCGGATGTACGAGCAGTACTTC. Its translation is CASSQVQRMYEQYF.

This clone appeared a few times. The rearrangement uses TRBV10-2 and TRBJ2-5; weak D call: TRBD2 (6 bases). Germline V CDR1 and CDR2: WSHSY, SAAADI. The CDR3 is 13 amino acids. Trimming left V 7 bases short and J 1 base short, with 10 bases between. CDR3 in amino acids: CASKRGTQETQYF. DNA for the CDR3: TGCGCCAGCAAACGGGGGACCCAAGAGACCCAGTACTTC.

The chain carries TRBV4-1 and TRBJ1-2; maybe TRBD1 (5 bases). In germline, CDR1 is MGHRA, CDR2 YSYEKL. V lost 2 bases and J lost 4, with 8 bases in between. CDR3 length: 13 residues. Here the CDR3 reads CASSQRGIYGYTF. CDR3 nucleotides: TGCGCCAGCAGCCAACGGGGGATCTATGGCTACACCTTC.

The chain employs TRBV7-9 and TRBJ2-7; D gene unclear. The length of the CDR3 is 15 residues. Germline lookup yields CDR1 SEHNR and CDR2 FQNEAQ (reference sequence). Trimming removed 5 bases at V and 0 bases at J, with 14 bases between. CDR3 residues: CASSTPISGSYEQYF. The CDR3 DNA follows: TGTGCCAGCAGCACACCGATCTCGGGCTCCTACGAGCAGTACTTC.

The chain joins TRBV12-5 to TRBJ1-2; D is ambiguous. V was shortened by 4 bases and J by 4 bases, with 16 bases between the two germline ends. Germline CDR1 LGHNT, CDR2 FRNRAP. This CDR3 contains 15 residues. The CDR3 DNA reads TGTGCTAGTGGTTACGGGATCCGTCCGGGCTATGGCTACACCTTC. Protein sequence: CASGYGIRPGYGYTF.